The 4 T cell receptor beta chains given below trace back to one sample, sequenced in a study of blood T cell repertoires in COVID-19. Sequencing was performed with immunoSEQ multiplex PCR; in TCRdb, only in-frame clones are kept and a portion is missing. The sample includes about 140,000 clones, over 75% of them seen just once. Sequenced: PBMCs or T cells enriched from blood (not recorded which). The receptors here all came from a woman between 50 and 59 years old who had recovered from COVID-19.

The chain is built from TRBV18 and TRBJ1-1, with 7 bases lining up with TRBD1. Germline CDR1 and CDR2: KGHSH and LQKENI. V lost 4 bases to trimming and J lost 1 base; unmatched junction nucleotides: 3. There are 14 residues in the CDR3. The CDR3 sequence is CASSHGDRNTEAFF. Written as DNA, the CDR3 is TGTGCCAGCTCACACGGGGACAGGAACACTGAAGCTTTCTTT.

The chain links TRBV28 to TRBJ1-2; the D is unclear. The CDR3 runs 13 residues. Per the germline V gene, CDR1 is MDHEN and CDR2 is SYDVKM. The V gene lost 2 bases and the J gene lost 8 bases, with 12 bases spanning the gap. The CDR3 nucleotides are TGTGCCAGCAGTTTAGTTAGGAGGAAGGGCTACACCTTC. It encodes CASSLVRRKGYTF.

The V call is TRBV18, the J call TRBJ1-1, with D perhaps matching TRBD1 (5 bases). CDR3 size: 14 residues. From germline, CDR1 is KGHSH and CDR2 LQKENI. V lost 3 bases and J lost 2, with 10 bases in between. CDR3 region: CASSPRADNTEAFF. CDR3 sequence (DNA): TGTGCCAGCTCACCCAGGGCAGATAACACTGAAGCTTTCTTT.

CDR3 in amino acids: CASVRANTGELFF. CDR3 coding DNA: TGTGCCAGCGTCCGGGCGAACACCGGGGAGCTGTTTTTT. The V gene is TRBV7-2, the J gene TRBJ2-2; D is unresolved. The germline V gene encodes CDR1 SGHTA and CDR2 FQGNSA. CDR3 size: 13 residues. V was shortened by 8 bases and J by 0 bases, with 7 bases between the two germline ends.